This TCR beta chain came from a study of cytomegalovirus exposure and HLA in healthy donors. Study outcomes and limitations: Per a prior analysis, the majority of TCR beta V segments were productive roughly 90% or roughly 30% of the time. Per a later analysis, HLA-associated TCR beta chains showed more clonal expansion than other, equally common TCR beta chains.

Use of 60 Vbeta and 13 Jbeta primers characterized the PCR. Only in-frame clones appear in the TCRdb table, and some are missing; sequencing was by immunoSEQ multiplex PCR. The sample contains about 110,000 clones, approximately 76% of which appear only once. V gave up 5 bases and J gave up 4 bases; unmatched junction bases: 11. This CDR3 has 16 amino acids. Germline-derived CDR1 and CDR2 are SGHVS and FNYEAQ. A word on this clone: Its antigen is still unknown.

Healthy people donating bone marrow made up the donors. The chain uses TRBV7-6 and TRBJ1-2, with 9 bases identical to TRBD1. The TCR was taken from a man aged 18 to 29 in good health and CMV-seronegative. Specimen: PBMCs. CDR3 bases: TGTGCCAGCAGCCCACAGGACAGGGGTAACATCTATGGCTACACCTTC. Translation: CASSPQDRGNIYGYTF.